This record looks at one T cell receptor beta chain sequence and its context. Its antigen remains unknown. This may be a read error, as it is one base from a much larger clone. This record belongs to a study of Graves' ophthalmopathy and Graves' hyperthyroidism. Study-level points and caveats: Progression of ophthalmopathy was predicted by the model with 65% to 71% sensitivity and 72.22% specificity. A majority of expanded thyroid clonotypes exceeding 0.001 frequency were likewise present in blood.

This CDR3 spans 14 amino acids. Germline CDR1 is MGHRA and CDR2 is YSYEKL. The TCR beta CDR3 regions underwent amplification from RNA transcripts. The workflow started with a first-round RT-PCR run with HTBI primers and then moved on to a second-round multiplex PCR. MiXCR was run by TCRdb on the multiplex PCR reads, yielding one entry per CDR3 protein. Of 300,000 to 350,000 distinct CDR3 sequences listed, 15% to 20% are singletons. Patients were left out if they had other autoimmune diseases, uncontrolled infections, pregnancy or lactation. Orbital computed tomography and thyroid ultrasound, along with TRAb, serum thyroxine and clinical symptoms, underpinned diagnosis.

The sequence derives from an adult man with Graves' ophthalmopathy. The sample consisted of peripheral blood. The chain joins TRBV4-1 to TRBJ1-1; 8 positions agree with TRBD1. This CDR3 reads CASSQVPGGTEASF. DNA of the CDR3: TGCGCCAGCAGCCAAGTTCCAGGGGGCACTGAAGCTTCCTTT.